This paragraph covers one T cell receptor (beta chain) sequence. The antigen is unknown. Attached unique molecular identifiers marked individual cDNA molecules. From the 5' RACE reads, TCRdb called clonotypes with MiXCR, one entry per CDR3 protein. The profile shows approximately 120,000 distinct CDR3 sequences, just under 15% of them singletons. These data belong to a study of early T cells in non-severe SARS-CoV-2 infection. Study-wide findings and caveats: Lookups in VDJdb leaned toward anti-spike CD8 responses and missed private and CD4 specificities.

Trimming pared 1 base from V and 0 bases from J, leaving 10 bases between. CDR3 size: 16 residues. The V gene's germline CDR1 is LGHNA and CDR2 YNFKEQ. This receptor was obtained from an adult who was a healthcare worker with PCR-confirmed SARS-CoV-2 infection or an uninfected control (not recorded which). Sequencing used whole blood. The chain employs TRBV4-2 and TRBJ1-3, with D hard to call. CDR3 DNA sequence: TGTGCCAGCAGCCAAGGCTCACTAACCTCTGGAAACACCATATATTTT. This gives the protein CASSQGSLTSGNTIYF.